The rows below give T cell receptor beta chains drawn from one sample of a study of cytomegalovirus exposure and HLA in healthy donors. Using immunoSEQ multiplex PCR, the repertoire was profiled, and TCRdb retains in-frame clones only, with some absent. The sample holds 120,000 to 150,000 clones, 80% seen once. Sequenced material: PBMCs. The receptors derive from a man in his forties or fifties in good health and CMV-seropositive. CDR3s include the opening cysteine and the closing phenylalanine or tryptophan.

CASSFTGTSKPGAFF,TRBV7-2,TRBJ1-1
CASTRLGSEITEAFF,TRBV6-6,TRBJ1-1
CSVEGRYYEQYF,TRBV29-1,TRBJ2-7
CASSTGSWGRTDTQYF,TRBV5-1,TRBJ2-3
CASSNRTGFVKNIQYF,TRBV27,TRBJ2-4
CASSPLAENLQETQYF,TRBV14,TRBJ2-5
CASSVDPLTNSEAFF,TRBV9,TRBJ1-1
CASSTDRGFGYGYTF,TRBV6-5,TRBJ1-2
CASSDSASGTYGYTF,TRBV6-4,TRBJ1-2
CAWSWLAGGRGIQYF,TRBV30,TRBJ2-4
CASSGAPNNQPQHF,TRBV6-1,TRBJ1-5
CASSSGGSAEKLFF,TRBV28,TRBJ1-4
CAWRGGIYEQYF,TRBV30,TRBJ2-7
CASLLTVAGELFF,TRBV7-2,TRBJ2-2
CTGRGGGHTGELFF,TRBV29-1,TRBJ2-2
CASSLSVLSYEQYF,TRBV5-6,TRBJ2-7
CASSQVTGSWTEAFF,TRBV4-1,TRBJ1-1
CASSFYKTGGTEAFF,TRBV27,TRBJ1-1
CASITGGLLDTQYF,TRBV7-2,TRBJ2-3
CASSVTSSDQPQHF,TRBV6-5,TRBJ1-5
CASSPQGLRPQYF,TRBV27,TRBJ2-5
CSVRDGLAGNEQYF,TRBV29-1,TRBJ2-7